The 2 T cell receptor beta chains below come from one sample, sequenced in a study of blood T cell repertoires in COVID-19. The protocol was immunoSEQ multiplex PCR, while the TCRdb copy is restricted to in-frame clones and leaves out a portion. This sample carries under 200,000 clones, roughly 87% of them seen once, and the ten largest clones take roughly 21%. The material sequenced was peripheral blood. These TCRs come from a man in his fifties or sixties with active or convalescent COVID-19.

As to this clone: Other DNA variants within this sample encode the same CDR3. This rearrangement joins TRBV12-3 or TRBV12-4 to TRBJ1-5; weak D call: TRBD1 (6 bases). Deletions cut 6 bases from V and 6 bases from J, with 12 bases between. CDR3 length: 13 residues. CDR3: CASSPGEGQPQHF. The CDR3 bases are TGTGCCAGCAGCCCAGGGGAAGGTCAGCCCCAGCATTTT.

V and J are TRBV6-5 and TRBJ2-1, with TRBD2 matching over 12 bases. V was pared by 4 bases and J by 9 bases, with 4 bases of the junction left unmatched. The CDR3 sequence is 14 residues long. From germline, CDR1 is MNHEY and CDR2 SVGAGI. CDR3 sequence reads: CASSFGLAGIEQFF. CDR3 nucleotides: TGTGCCAGCAGTTTCGGACTAGCGGGGATTGAGCAGTTCTTC.